One sample yielded the 24 T cell receptor beta chains listed below, sequenced in a study of T cell responses to AZD1222 COVID-19 vaccine. Here immunoSEQ multiplex PCR was the method, and the copy in TCRdb shows in-frame clones only, minus some. The data hold about 110,000 clones, with 80% to 95% observed a single time. The source material was peripheral blood, sampled on day 0 of AZD1222 vaccination. Receptors were obtained from an adult in good health.

The chain has TRBV27 and TRBJ1-1; 10 bases are a match to TRBD1. With V trimmed by 0 bases and J by 7 bases, 5 bases remained unmatched. The CDR3 totals 15 residues. Germline V gives CDR1 MNHEY, CDR2 SMNVEV (reference sequence). In DNA form, the CDR3 reads TGTGCCAGCAGTTTATCCGGACAGGGGGTGAGTGAAGCTTTCTTT. Translating gives CASSLSGQGVSEAFF.

The chain carries TRBV12-3 or TRBV12-4 and TRBJ2-1, with no clear D. The CDR3 contains 11 residues. Between the trimmed V and J ends, which lost 6 bases and 4 bases, there was a span of 4 bases. CDR3 sequence (DNA): TGTGCCAGCAGCTCATACAATGAGCAGTTCTTC. It yields the protein CASSSYNEQFF.

The chain has TRBV4-2 and TRBJ1-2, with 7 positions matching TRBD1. The length of the CDR3 is 14 residues. Germline V CDR1 and CDR2: LGHNA, YNFKEQ. The V gene end was trimmed by 1 base and the J gene end by 8 bases; junction bases not matched to a gene: 7. Written as DNA, the CDR3 is TGTGCCAGCAGCCAAGGAGGACAGGCTCGGGGCTACACCTTC. It codes for CASSQGGQARGYTF.

J is TRBJ1-3 and V is TRBV4-2; D remains ambiguous. The V end lost 1 base, the J end lost 3 bases, and 10 bases lay between the germline ends. Germline V CDR1 and CDR2: LGHNA, YNFKEQ. This CDR3 spans 15 amino acids. CDR3 coding DNA: TGTGCCAGCAGCCAAGCCCGGACGGGTGGAAACACCATATATTTT. Protein: CASSQARTGGNTIYF.

This chain joins TRBV30 and TRBJ2-5; 10 bases map to TRBD2. Germline loops: CDR1 GTSNPN, CDR2 SVGIG (reference sequence). This CDR3 region has 16 residues. V was clipped by 5 bases and J by 2 bases; unmatched bases: 11. The CDR3, as DNA: TGTGCCTGGGGGGGGTCCGGGACTAGCGCTCAAGAGACCCAGTACTTC. Translating it yields CAWGGSGTSAQETQYF.

The V and J genes are TRBV7-2 and TRBJ1-5; the match to TRBD1 covers 10 bases. The CDR3 is 15 amino acids. With V trimmed by 4 bases and J by 3 bases, 3 bases remained unmatched. CDR1 SGHTA and CDR2 FQGNSA come from the germline V gene. CDR3 DNA: TGTGCCAGCAGCTGGACAGGGGGAGACAATCAGCCCCAGCATTTT. Its translation is CASSWTGGDNQPQHF. Based on the CDR3 plus reference TRBV7-2 and TRBJ1-5, the full variable domain is GAGVSQSPSNKVTEKGKDVELRCDPISGHTALYWYRQSLGQGLEFLIYFQGNSAPDKSGLPSDRFSAERTGGSVSTLTIQRTQQEDSAVYLCASSWTGGDNQPQHFGDGTRLSIL.

The rearrangement links TRBV7-2 to TRBJ1-4; D might be TRBD1 (5 bases). From germline, CDR1 is SGHTA and CDR2 FQGNSA. The V gene lost 1 base and the J gene lost 7 bases, with 16 bases spanning the gap. The CDR3 has 16 residues. CDR3 DNA sequence: TGTGCCAGCAGCTTAGTCATGGGACTACGAGGTGAAAAACTGTTTTTT. Amino acid sequence: CASSLVMGLRGEKLFF.

The chain joins TRBV3-1 (or the pseudogene TRBV3-2) to TRBJ2-7, with D possibly being TRBD2 (6 bases). In germline, CDR1 is LGHDT, CDR2 YNNKEL (reference sequence). This CDR3 has 14 residues. Trimming removed 3 bases from V and 0 bases from J, with 9 bases in between. The CDR3: CASSQDGGSYEQYF. The CDR3 DNA follows: TGTGCCAGCAGCCAGGACGGGGGCTCCTACGAGCAGTACTTC.

The chain is built from TRBV4-2 and TRBJ2-7; 9 nucleotides line up with TRBD2. The junction had 11 bases not matched to a gene; V was cut back by 0 bases and J by 2 bases. The CDR3 extends over 18 amino acids. Per the germline V gene, CDR1 is LGHNA and CDR2 is YNFKEQ. CDR3 loop: CASSQENRREGKTYEQYF. The CDR3 region has the DNA TGTGCCAGCAGCCAAGAGAATCGGCGGGAGGGGAAGACCTACGAGCAGTACTTC.

The rearrangement joins TRBV19 to TRBJ2-3; D is perhaps TRBD2 (6 bases). The CDR3 covers 14 residues. From germline, CDR1 is LNHDA and CDR2 SQIVND (reference sequence). Trimming pared 5 bases from V and 3 bases from J, leaving 12 bases between. In nucleotides, the CDR3 is TGTGCCAGTAGTTGGGGGGATTTTACAGATACGCAGTATTTT. It codes for CASSWGDFTDTQYF.

This chain joins TRBV5-1 and TRBJ1-5; D remains ambiguous. Trimming cost V 2 bases and J 3 bases, with 6 bases left between them. Germline CDR1 reads SGHRS; CDR2 reads YFSETQ. The length of the CDR3 is 13 residues. CDR3 loop: CASSFSINQPQHF. The CDR3 DNA sequence: TGCGCCAGCAGCTTTTCCATCAATCAGCCCCAGCATTTT.

V is TRBV10-3 and J is TRBJ1-5; D is unclear. The CDR3 consists of 13 residues. Germline assignment: CDR1 ENHRY and CDR2 SYGVKD. V was trimmed by 3 bases and J by 4 bases, leaving 7 bases between them. In DNA form, the CDR3 reads TGTGCCATCAGTGACCCAGGTAATCAGCCCCAGCATTTT. It yields the protein CAISDPGNQPQHF.

This clone was observed a single time. The V call is TRBV11-2, the J call TRBJ1-1; no reliable D call. Trimming left V 2 bases short and J 4 bases short, with 11 bases between. The CDR3 is 14 amino acids. Germline assignment: CDR1 SGHAT and CDR2 FQNNGV. CDR3 in DNA: TGTGCCAGCAGCTTAAAGGGAAAGGGCACTGAAGCTTTCTTT. This encodes CASSLKGKGTEAFF. The full variable domain, completed using reference TRBV11-2 and TRBJ1-1, is EAGVAQSPRYKIIEKRQSVAFWCNPISGHATLYWYQQILGQGPKLLIQFQNNGVVDDSQLPKDRFSAERLKGVDSTLKIQPAKLEDSAVYLCASSLKGKGTEAFFGQGTRLTVV.

CDR3 nucleotides: TGTGCCAGCAAGAAAAACACTGAAGCTTTCTTT. This encodes CASKKNTEAFF. The chain links TRBV6-5 to TRBJ1-1; no clear D. V lost 7 bases and J lost 2, with 5 bases in between. This CDR3 is 11 amino acids long. The germline V gene encodes CDR1 MNHEY and CDR2 SVGAGI.

The genes are TRBV5-4 and TRBJ2-1; TRBD2 matches at 7 bases. The CDR3 sequence is 13 residues long. V dropped 4 bases and J dropped 9; count of bases not matched to a gene: 7. In germline, CDR1 is SGHNT, CDR2 YYREEE (reference sequence). For the CDR3, the DNA is TGTGCCAGCAGCCTAGGGAGGGCCTCTGAGCAGTTCTTC. Its translation: CASSLGRASEQFF.

V gene TRBV12-5 combines with J gene TRBJ1-1; 7 positions agree with TRBD1. CDR1 is LGHNT, CDR2 FRNRAP, per germline. V shed 3 bases, J shed 0 bases, and the junction held 7 bases outside the gene matches. The CDR3 spans 16 residues. CDR3 bases: TGTGCTAGTGGTTTCTCCGGGACAGACATGAACACTGAAGCTTTCTTT. It encodes CASGFSGTDMNTEAFF.

This clone was counted once. The V gene is TRBV20-1, the J gene TRBJ2-3; D not resolved. Germline-derived CDR1 and CDR2 are DFQATT and SNEGSKA (reference sequence). The CDR3 loop spans 11 amino acids. Between the trimmed V and J ends, which lost 4 bases and 0 bases, there was a span of 2 bases. CDR3 coding DNA: TGCAGTGCTATGAGCACAGATACGCAGTATTTT. Its translation is CSAMSTDTQYF.

The V and J genes are TRBV6-5 and TRBJ2-1; possible D gene TRBD1, 7 bases. V was cut by 4 bases and J by 4 bases, with 14 bases left in between. CDR3 length equals 15 residues. The germline CDR1 and CDR2 sequences are MNHEY and SVGAGI. The CDR3 loop is CASSLEGALYNEQFF. Written as DNA, the CDR3 is TGTGCCAGCAGTTTGGAGGGGGCTTTGTACAATGAGCAGTTCTTC.

V gene TRBV5-1 combines with J gene TRBJ2-7; 9 bases agree with TRBD1. V lost 5 bases and J lost 5; bases outside the gene matches: 5. This CDR3 is 13 amino acids long. Germline lookup yields CDR1 SGHRS and CDR2 YFSETQ. The CDR3 DNA reads as TGCGCCAGCAGATGGACAGGGGAGGACGAGCAGTACTTC. This encodes CASRWTGEDEQYF.

The genes are TRBV7-9 and TRBJ1-1; D might be TRBD1 (5 bases). Trimming left V 5 bases short and J 1 base short, with 17 bases between. The CDR3 sequence is 16 residues long. The germline gives CDR1 SEHNR, CDR2 FQNEAQ (reference sequence). The CDR3 region is CASSHNPGTGNTEAFF. The DNA of the CDR3 is TGTGCCAGCAGCCATAACCCAGGGACGGGGAACACTGAAGCTTTCTTT. The whole variable domain, remainder taken from reference TRBV7-9 and TRBJ1-1, is DTGVSQNPRHKITKRGQNVTFRCDPISEHNRLYWYRQTLGQGPEFLTYFQNEAQLEKSRLLSDRFSAERPKGSFSTLEIQRTEQGDSAMYLCASSHNPGTGNTEAFFGQGTRLTVV.

The genes are TRBV6-6 and TRBJ1-5; a weak D match, TRBD1 (6 bases). The V end lost 7 bases, the J end lost 0 bases, and 10 bases lay between the germline ends. The germline CDR1 and CDR2 sequences are MNHNY and SVGAGI (reference sequence). This CDR3 contains 14 residues. The CDR3 protein is CASTTQGSNQPQHF. DNA for the CDR3: TGTGCCAGCACCACACAGGGTAGCAATCAGCCCCAGCATTTT.

The sample holds one count of this clone. The rearrangement joins TRBV4-3 to TRBJ2-4; 12 bases agree with TRBD2. Germline assignment: CDR1 LGHNA and CDR2 YSLEER. Trimming cost V 2 bases and J 11 bases; bases outside gene matches: 7. The CDR3 extends over 15 amino acids. This CDR3 is CASSQNTGTSGFQYF. In DNA form, the CDR3 reads TGCGCCAGCAGCCAAAACACCGGGACTAGCGGGTTTCAGTACTTC.

V gene TRBV3-1 (or the pseudogene TRBV3-2) combines with J gene TRBJ1-6; D unclear. CDR3 length: 14 amino acids. Germline CDR1 and CDR2: LGHDT and YNNKEL (reference sequence). V shed 2 bases and J shed 12 bases, with 14 bases lying between them. CDR3 residues: CASSQSTGSKPLHF. The CDR3 DNA reads as TGTGCCAGCAGCCAATCCACCGGGTCAAAACCCCTCCACTTT.

The chain employs TRBV20-1 and TRBJ1-5, with D possibly matching TRBD1 (5 bases). Germline lookup yields CDR1 DFQATT and CDR2 SNEGSKA (reference sequence). V dropped 3 bases and J dropped 3 bases, with 9 bases sitting between them. The CDR3 length is 13 residues. The CDR3 sequence is CSASGGDNQPQHF. CDR3 DNA sequence: TGCAGTGCTAGTGGGGGGGACAATCAGCCCCAGCATTTT.